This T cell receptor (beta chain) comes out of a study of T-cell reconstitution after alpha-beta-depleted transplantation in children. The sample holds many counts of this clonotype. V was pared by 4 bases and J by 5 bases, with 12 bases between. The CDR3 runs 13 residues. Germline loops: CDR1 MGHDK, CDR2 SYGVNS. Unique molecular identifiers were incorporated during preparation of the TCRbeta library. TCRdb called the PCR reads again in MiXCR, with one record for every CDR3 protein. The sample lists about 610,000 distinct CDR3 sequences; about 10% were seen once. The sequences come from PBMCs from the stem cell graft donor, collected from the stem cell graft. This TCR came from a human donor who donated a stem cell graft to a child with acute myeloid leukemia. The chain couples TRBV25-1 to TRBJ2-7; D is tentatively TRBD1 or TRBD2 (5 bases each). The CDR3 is CASSVAGANEQYF. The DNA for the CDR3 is TGTGCCAGCAGTGTGGCCGGGGCAAACGAGCAGTACTTC.